This T cell receptor (beta chain) was captured by sequencing in a study of cytomegalovirus exposure and HLA in healthy donors. PCR involved 60 Vbeta and 13 Jbeta primers. The data were produced by immunoSEQ multiplex PCR, yet TCRdb's version contains in-frame clones alone and is incomplete. The sample contains 150,000 to 200,000 clones, roughly 84% of which appear only once. In nominal health when sampled, donors likely had unrecorded immune exposures nonetheless. CDR3 length: 18 amino acids. Looked up from germline, CDR1 is SGHAT and CDR2 is FQNNGV. Trimming removed 3 bases from V and 1 base from J; junction bases left unmatched: 13.

The source is a man between 18 and 29 years old in good health and CMV-seropositive. Material for sequencing was PBMCs. This sequence joins TRBV11-2 and TRBJ2-3; 7 nucleotides align to TRBD2. CDR3 residues: CASSFPPTSTIGTDTQYF. DNA of the CDR3: TGTGCCAGCAGCTTCCCTCCGACTAGCACCATCGGCACAGATACGCAGTATTTT.